These 2 T cell receptor beta chains share one sample of origin, sequenced in a study of vaccination and CD4 T cells after COVID-19. What these receptors recognize is not known. This sample's treatment: roughly ten-day PBMC culture with coronavirus spike peptide pools or control peptides (ViraFEST assay). Oncomine TCR Beta short-read sequencing was applied to DNA from cultured CD4+ T cells. TCRdb redid the calling of the PCR reads with MiXCR, one entry per CDR3 protein. The table has about 13,000 distinct CDR3 sequences, less than 45% seen once. Sequencing was carried out using CD4+ T cells from blood, cultured in vitro. These TCRs come from a human donor who had recovered from COVID-19.

The rearrangement links TRBV5-8 to TRBJ1-6; 7 bases are a match to TRBD1. The V and J ends lost 3 bases and 5 bases, in that order; junction bases with no gene match: 8. The CDR3 covers 16 residues. Per germline, CDR1 SGHTS and CDR2 YDEGEE. The CDR3 nucleotides are TGTGCCAGCAGCTCGGGACAGCACGTAAATAATTCACCCCTCCACTTT. Translating it yields CASSSGQHVNNSPLHF.

V usage is TRBV19 and J usage is TRBJ1-1, with a tentative D call TRBD1 (5 bases). The V end lost 9 bases, the J end lost 4 bases, and 12 bases lay between the germline ends. The length of the CDR3 is 12 residues. CDR1 is LNHDA and CDR2 is SQIVND in the germline V gene (reference sequence). CDR3 region: CASQGGVTEAFF. The CDR3 nucleotides are TGTGCCAGCCAGGGCGGAGTCACTGAAGCTTTCTTT.